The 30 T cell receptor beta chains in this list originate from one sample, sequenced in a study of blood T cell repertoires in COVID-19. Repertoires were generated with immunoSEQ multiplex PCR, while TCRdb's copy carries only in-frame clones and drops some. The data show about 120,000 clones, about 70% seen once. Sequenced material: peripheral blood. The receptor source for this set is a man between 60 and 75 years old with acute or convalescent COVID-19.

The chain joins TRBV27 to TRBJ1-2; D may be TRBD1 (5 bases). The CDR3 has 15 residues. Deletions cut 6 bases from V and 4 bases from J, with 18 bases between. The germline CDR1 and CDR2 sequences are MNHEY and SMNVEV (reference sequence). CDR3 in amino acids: CASRPGSNRIYGYTF. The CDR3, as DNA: TGTGCCAGCAGGCCTGGATCGAACAGGATCTATGGCTACACCTTC.

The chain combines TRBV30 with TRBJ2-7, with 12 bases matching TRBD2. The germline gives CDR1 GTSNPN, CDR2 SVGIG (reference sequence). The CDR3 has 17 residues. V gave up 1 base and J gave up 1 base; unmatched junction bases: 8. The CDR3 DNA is TGTGCCTGGAGTGGGGGACTAGCGGGTAAAATATCCTACGAGCAGTACTTC. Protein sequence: CAWSGGLAGKISYEQYF.

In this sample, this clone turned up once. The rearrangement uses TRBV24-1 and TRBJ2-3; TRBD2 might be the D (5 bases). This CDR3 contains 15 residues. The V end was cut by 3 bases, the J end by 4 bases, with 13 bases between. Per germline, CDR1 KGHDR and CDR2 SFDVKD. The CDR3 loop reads CATSDGRRPADTQYF. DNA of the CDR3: TGTGCCACCAGTGATGGGCGGAGGCCCGCAGATACGCAGTATTTT.

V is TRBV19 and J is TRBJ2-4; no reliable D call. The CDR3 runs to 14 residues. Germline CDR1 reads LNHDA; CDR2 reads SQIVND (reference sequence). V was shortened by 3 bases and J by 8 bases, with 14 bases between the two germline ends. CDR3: CASSISSTRYIQYF. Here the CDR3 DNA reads TGTGCCAGTAGTATTAGCTCCACCCGCTACATTCAGTACTTC.

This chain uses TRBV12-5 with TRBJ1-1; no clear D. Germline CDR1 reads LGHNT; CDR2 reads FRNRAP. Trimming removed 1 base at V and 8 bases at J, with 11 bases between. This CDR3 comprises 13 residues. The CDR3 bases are TGTGCTAGTGGTTTGGGTGGGCAGTACGAAGCTTTCTTT. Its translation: CASGLGGQYEAFF.

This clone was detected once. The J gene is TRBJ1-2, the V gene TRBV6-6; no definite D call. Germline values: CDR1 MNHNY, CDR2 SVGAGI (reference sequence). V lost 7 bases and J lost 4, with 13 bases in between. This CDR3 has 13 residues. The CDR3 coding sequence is TGTGCCAGCAACGCCGGAGGTGGCTATGGCTACACCTTC. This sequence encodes CASNAGGGYGYTF.

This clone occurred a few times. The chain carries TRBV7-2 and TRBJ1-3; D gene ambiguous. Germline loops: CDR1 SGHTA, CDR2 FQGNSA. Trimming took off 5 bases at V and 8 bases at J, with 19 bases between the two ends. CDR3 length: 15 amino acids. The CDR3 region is CASSTRVTLGDTIYF. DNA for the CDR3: TGTGCCAGCAGCACGAGGGTAACCCTAGGAGACACCATATATTTT. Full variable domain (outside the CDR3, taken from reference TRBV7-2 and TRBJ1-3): GAGVSQSPSNKVTEKGKDVELRCDPISGHTALYWYRQSLGQGLEFLIYFQGNSAPDKSGLPSDRFSAERTGGSVSTLTIQRTQQEDSAVYLCASSTRVTLGDTIYFGEGSWLTVV.

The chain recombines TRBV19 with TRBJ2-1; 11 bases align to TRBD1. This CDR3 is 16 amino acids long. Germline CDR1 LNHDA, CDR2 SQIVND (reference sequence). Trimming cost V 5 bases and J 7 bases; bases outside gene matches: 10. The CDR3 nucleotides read TGTGCCAGTAGTCTGGGGACAGGGGGAAATTGGAATGAGCAGTTCTTC. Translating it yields CASSLGTGGNWNEQFF.

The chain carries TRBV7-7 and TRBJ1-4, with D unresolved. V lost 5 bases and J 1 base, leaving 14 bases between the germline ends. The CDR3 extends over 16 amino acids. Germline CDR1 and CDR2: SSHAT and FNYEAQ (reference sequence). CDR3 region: CASSPSVALTNEKLFF. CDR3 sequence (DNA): TGTGCCAGCAGCCCTTCGGTCGCCCTAACTAATGAAAAACTGTTTTTT.

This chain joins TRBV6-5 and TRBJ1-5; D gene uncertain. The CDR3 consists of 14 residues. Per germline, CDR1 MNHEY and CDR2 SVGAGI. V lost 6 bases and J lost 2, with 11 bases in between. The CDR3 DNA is TGTGCCAGCAGCCCGGCCGGGGGCAATCAGCCCCAGCATTTT. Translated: CASSPAGGNQPQHF.

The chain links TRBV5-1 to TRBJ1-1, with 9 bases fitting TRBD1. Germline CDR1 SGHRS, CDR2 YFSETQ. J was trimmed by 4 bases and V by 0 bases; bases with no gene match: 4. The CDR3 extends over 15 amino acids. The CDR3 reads CASSLDGTGITEAFF. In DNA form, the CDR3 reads TGCGCCAGCAGCTTGGACGGGACAGGGATCACTGAAGCTTTCTTT.

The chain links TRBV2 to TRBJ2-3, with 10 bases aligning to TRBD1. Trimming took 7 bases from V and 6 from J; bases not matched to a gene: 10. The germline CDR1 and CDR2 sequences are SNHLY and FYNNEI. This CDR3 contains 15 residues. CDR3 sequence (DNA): TGTGCCAGCACTAATACCGGGACAGGGGTGGATACGCAGTATTTT. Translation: CASTNTGTGVDTQYF.

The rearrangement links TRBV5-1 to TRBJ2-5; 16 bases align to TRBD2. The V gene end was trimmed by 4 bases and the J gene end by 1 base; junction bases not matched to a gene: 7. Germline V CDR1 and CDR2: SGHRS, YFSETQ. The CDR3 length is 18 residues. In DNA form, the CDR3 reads TGCGCCAGCAGCGGGACCGGGACTAGCGGGAGGGGCCAAGAGACCCAGTACTTC. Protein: CASSGTGTSGRGQETQYF.

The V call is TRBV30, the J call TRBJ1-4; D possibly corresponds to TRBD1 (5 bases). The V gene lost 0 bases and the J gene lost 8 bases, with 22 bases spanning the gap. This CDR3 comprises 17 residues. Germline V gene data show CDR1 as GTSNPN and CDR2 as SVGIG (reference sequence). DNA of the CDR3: TGTGCCTGGAGTGTAAGAAGACTCGGGGGGACTGGAGAAAAACTGTTTTTT. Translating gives CAWSVRRLGGTGEKLFF.

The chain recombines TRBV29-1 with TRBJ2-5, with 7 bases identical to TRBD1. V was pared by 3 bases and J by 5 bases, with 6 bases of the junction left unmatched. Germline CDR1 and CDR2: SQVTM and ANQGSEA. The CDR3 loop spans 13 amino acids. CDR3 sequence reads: CSVDRQGGETQYF. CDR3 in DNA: TGCAGCGTTGACAGACAGGGTGGGGAGACCCAGTACTTC.

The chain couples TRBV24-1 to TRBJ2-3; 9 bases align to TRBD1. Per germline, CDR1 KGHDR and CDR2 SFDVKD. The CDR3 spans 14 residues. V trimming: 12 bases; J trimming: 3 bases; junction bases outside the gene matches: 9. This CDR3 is CAAGTGGRTDTQYF. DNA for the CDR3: TGTGCCGCAGGAACAGGGGGCAGGACAGATACGCAGTATTTT.

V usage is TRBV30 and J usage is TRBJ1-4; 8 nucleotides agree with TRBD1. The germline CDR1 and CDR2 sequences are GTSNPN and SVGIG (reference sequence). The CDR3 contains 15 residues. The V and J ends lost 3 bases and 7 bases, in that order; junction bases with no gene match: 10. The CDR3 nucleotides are TGTGCCTGGAGCGAACTCAGGGGGCAAGGTGAAAAACTGTTTTTT. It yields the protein CAWSELRGQGEKLFF.

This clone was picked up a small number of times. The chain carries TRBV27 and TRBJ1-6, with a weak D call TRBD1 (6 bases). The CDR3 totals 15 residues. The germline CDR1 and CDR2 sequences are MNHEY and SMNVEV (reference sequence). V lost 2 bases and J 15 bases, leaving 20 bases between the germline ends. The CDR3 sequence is CASSLGGMGQRLLHF. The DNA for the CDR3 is TGTGCCAGCAGTTTAGGTGGGATGGGACAACGTCTCCTCCACTTT.

DNA for the CDR3: TGTGCCAGCAGCCCTCGGGACAGGCGGAGGGATACTGAAGCTTTCTTT. As protein: CASSPRDRRRDTEAFF. This rearrangement joins TRBV7-9 to TRBJ1-1; 8 positions agree with TRBD1. Germline V lookup: CDR1 SEHNR, CDR2 FQNEAQ (reference sequence). V shed 5 bases and J 5 bases; nucleotides not matched to a gene: 13. There are 16 residues in the CDR3.

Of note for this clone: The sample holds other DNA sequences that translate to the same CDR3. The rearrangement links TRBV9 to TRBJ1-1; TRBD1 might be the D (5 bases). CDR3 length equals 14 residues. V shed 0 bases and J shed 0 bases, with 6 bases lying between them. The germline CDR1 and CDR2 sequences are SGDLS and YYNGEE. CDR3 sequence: CASSVGGMNTEAFF. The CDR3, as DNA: TGTGCCAGCAGCGTAGGGGGCATGAACACTGAAGCTTTCTTT.

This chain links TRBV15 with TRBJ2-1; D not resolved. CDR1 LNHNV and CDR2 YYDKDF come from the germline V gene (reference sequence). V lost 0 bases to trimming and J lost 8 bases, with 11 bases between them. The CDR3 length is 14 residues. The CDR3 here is CATSRDVLVDEQFF. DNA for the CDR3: TGTGCCACCAGCAGAGACGTCCTCGTCGATGAGCAGTTCTTC.

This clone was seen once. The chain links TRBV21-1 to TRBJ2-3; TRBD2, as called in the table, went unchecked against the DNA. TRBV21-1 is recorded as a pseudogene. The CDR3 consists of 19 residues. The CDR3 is CASSKPKEAGPPRGDTQYF. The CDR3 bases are TGTGCCAGCAGCAAACCTAAAGAGGCGGGACCGCCGCGGGGAGATACGCAGTATTTT.

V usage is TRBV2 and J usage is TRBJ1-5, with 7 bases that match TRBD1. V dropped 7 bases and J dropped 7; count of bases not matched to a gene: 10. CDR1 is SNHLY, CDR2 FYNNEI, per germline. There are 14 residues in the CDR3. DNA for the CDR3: TGTGCCAGCACCTGGGACAGCAGAAAACAGCCCCAGCATTTT. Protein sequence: CASTWDSRKQPQHF.

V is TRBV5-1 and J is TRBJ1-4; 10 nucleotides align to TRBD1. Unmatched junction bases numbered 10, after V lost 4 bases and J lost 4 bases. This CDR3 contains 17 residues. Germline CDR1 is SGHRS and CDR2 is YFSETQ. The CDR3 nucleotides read TGCGCCAGCAGCCTCCTAGGACAGGGGGATGATAATGAAAAACTGTTTTTT. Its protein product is CASSLLGQGDDNEKLFF.

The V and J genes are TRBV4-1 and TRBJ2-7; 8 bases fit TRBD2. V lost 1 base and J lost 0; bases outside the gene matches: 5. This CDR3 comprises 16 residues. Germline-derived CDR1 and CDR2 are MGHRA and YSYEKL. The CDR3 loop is CASSQAHGTSSYEQYF. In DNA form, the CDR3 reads TGCGCCAGCAGCCAAGCTCATGGGACTAGCTCCTACGAGCAGTACTTC.

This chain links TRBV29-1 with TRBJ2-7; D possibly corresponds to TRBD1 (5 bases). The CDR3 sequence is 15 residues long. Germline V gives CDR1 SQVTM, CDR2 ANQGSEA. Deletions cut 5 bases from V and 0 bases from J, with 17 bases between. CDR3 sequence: CSVTIQGSVSYEQYF. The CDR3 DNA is TGCAGCGTTACTATCCAGGGATCTGTCTCCTACGAGCAGTACTTC.

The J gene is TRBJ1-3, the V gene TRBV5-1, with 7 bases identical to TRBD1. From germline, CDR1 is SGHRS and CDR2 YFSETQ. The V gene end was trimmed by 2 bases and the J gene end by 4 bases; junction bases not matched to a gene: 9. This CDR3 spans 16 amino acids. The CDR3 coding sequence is TGCGCCAGCAGCTTATCGACAGGGCGGGGAGGAAACACCATATATTTT. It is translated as CASSLSTGRGGNTIYF.

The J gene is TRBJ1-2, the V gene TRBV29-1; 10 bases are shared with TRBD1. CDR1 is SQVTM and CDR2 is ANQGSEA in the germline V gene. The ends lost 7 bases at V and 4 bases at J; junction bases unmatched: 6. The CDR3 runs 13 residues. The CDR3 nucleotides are TGCAGCGCTGACAGGGGGCTTAGCTATGGCTACACCTTC. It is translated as CSADRGLSYGYTF.

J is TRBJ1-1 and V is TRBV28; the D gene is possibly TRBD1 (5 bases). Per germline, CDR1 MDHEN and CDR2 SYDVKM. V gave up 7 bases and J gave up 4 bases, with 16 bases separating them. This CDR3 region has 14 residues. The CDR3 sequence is CASTPFRGGTEAFF. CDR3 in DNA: TGTGCCAGCACCCCTTTTCGGGGGGGCACTGAAGCTTTCTTT.

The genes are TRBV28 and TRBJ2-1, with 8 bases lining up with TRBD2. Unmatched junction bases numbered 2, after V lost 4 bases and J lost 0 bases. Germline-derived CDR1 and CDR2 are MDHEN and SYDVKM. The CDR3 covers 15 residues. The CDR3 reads CASSSREGSYNEQFF. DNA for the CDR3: TGTGCCAGCAGTTCCCGGGAGGGCTCCTACAATGAGCAGTTCTTC.